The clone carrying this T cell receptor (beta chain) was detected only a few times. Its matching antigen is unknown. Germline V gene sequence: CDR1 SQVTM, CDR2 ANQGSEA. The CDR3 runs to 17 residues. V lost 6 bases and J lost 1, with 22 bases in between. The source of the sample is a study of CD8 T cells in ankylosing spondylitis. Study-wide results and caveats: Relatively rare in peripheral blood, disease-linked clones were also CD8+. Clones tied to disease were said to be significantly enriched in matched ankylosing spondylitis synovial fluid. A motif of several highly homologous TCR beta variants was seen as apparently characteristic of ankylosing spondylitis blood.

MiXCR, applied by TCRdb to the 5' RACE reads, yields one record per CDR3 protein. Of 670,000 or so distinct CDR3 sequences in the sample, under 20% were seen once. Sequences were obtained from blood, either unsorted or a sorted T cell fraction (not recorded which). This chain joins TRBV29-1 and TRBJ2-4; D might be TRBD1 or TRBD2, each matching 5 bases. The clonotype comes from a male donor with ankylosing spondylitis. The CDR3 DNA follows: TGCAGCGTAGTACGAAGTGGGGGTGGCGTGGCCAAAAACATTCAGTACTTC. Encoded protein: CSVVRSGGGVAKNIQYF. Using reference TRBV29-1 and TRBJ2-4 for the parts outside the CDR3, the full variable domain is SAVISQKPSRDICQRGTSLTIQCQVDSQVTMMFWYRQQPGQSLTLIATANQGSEATYESGFVIDKFPISRPNLTFSTLTVSNMSPEDSSIYLCSVVRSGGGVAKNIQYFGAGTRLSVL.